This T cell receptor beta chain was obtained from a study of Graves' ophthalmopathy and Graves' hyperthyroidism. The table lists this clonotype with many counts. This sequence may be a read error, since a much larger clone differs from it by one base. From fresh peripheral blood, 10 ml in volume, the PBMCs were obtained. Amplified TCR beta CDR3 regions were obtained using RNA transcripts as template. An initial RT-PCR round employing HTBI primers preceded a second-round multiplex PCR. TCRdb used MiXCR to reprocess the multiplex PCR reads, holding one entry per CDR3 protein. The sample has a few hundred thousand distinct CDR3 sequences, about a sixth seen once. V gave up 4 bases and J gave up 3 bases, with 12 bases separating them. This CDR3 has 14 amino acids.

The sequencing sample was made of peripheral blood. The V and J genes are TRBV12-3 or TRBV12-4 and TRBJ2-5; D remains unclear. This TCR derives from an adult woman with stable Graves' hyperthyroidism. The CDR3, as DNA: TGTGCCAGCAGTTCTTACCCGCAGGAAGAGACCCAGTACTTC. Protein: CASSSYPQEETQYF.